This T cell receptor beta chain was obtained from a study of metastatic and nonmetastatic thyroid tumors. Whole-study results and caveats: Reportedly, malignant thyroid tumors had significantly higher TCR beta diversity than benign nodules, in blood and tumor.

Every patient was untreated before thyroid surgery. MiXCR reprocessed the PCR reads for TCRdb. The repertoire holds roughly 30,000 clones, with about a tenth as singletons. This clone was observed many times. Antigen specificity is unknown. The CDR3 totals 11 residues. The germline V gene encodes CDR1 SNHLY and CDR2 FYNNEI. V gene TRBV2 combines with J gene TRBJ1-1; D is unclear. The TCR sequence derives from a female donor with papillary thyroid cancer or a benign thyroid nodule (not recorded which). Some clones in this sample may be carry-over from other donors' samples. Sample: blood. CDR3 sequence (DNA): TGTGCTCAGGTGGGGTACACTGAAGCTTTCTTT. It specifies CAQVGYTEAFF.